The 20 T cell receptor beta chains reported below all come from one sample, sequenced in a study of blood T cell repertoires in COVID-19. The method was immunoSEQ multiplex PCR; TCRdb's version includes in-frame clones alone and lacks a portion of them. The sample comprises approximately 200,000 clones, roughly 94% of which are singletons, and 0.6% to 0.8% rests with the top ten. The sequenced sample was peripheral blood. These receptors all come from a man aged 25 to 45 with COVID-19, enrolled during active disease.

The CDR3 is CASSQDPVTSGGAGGKQYF. The CDR3, as DNA: TGCGCCAGCAGCCAAGATCCCGTGACTAGCGGGGGGGCAGGCGGGAAGCAGTATTTT. The chain employs TRBV4-1 and TRBJ2-3; TRBD2 matches 14 bases. V lost 0 bases, J lost 11 bases, and 16 bases stayed unmatched. This CDR3 is 19 amino acids long. Germline CDR1 MGHRA, CDR2 YSYEKL.

The chain carries TRBV25-1 and TRBJ2-1, with 12 positions matching TRBD2. CDR3 length: 18 amino acids. CDR1 is MGHDK and CDR2 is SYGVNS in the germline V gene. Trimming removed 0 bases from V and 4 bases from J; junction bases left unmatched: 7. This CDR3 reads CASSEYVPGLAGYNEQFF. The CDR3 DNA follows: TGTGCCAGCAGTGAATACGTTCCAGGACTAGCGGGGTACAATGAGCAGTTCTTC.

The rearrangement uses TRBV9 and TRBJ1-2; TRBD1 might be the D (6 bases). Germline V lookup: CDR1 SGDLS, CDR2 YYNGEE. The CDR3 extends over 16 amino acids. V was trimmed by 0 bases and J by 3 bases, leaving 15 bases between them. CDR3 region: CASSVGTRQDHYGYTF. The CDR3 DNA follows: TGTGCCAGCAGCGTAGGGACCCGACAGGACCACTATGGCTACACCTTC.

This rearrangement joins TRBV30 to TRBJ2-7; TRBD1 might be the D (5 bases). V was shortened by 2 bases and J by 6 bases, with 11 bases between the two germline ends. The CDR3 runs 12 residues. Looked up from germline, CDR1 is GTSNPN and CDR2 is SVGIG (reference sequence). DNA for the CDR3: TGTGCCTGGAGTCCAGGGTCGGGCGAGCAGTACTTC. It is translated as CAWSPGSGEQYF. The full variable domain, in which reference TRBV30 and TRBJ2-7 provide the parts outside the CDR3, is SQTIHQWPATLVQPVGSPLSLECTVEGTSNPNLYWYRQAAGRGLQLLFYSVGIGQISSEVPQNLSASRPQDRQFILSSKKLLLSDSGFYLCAWSPGSGEQYFGPGTRLTVT.

V usage is TRBV5-1 and J usage is TRBJ1-2, with 10 bases matching TRBD1. The CDR3 is made up of 14 amino acids. Trimming removed 3 bases from V and 7 bases from J; junction bases left unmatched: 6. The germline V gene encodes CDR1 SGHRS and CDR2 YFSETQ. The CDR3 region is CASSSRQGAFGYTF. The DNA for the CDR3 is TGCGCCAGCAGCTCCCGACAGGGGGCCTTTGGCTACACCTTC.

The rearrangement uses TRBV5-1 and TRBJ1-1; 7 bases map to TRBD1. Germline lookup yields CDR1 SGHRS and CDR2 YFSETQ. With 7 bases clipped from V and 4 bases from J, the junction kept 10 bases outside the gene matches. The CDR3 has 14 amino acids. CDR3 nucleotides: TGCGCCAGCGCGACACAGGGGCGGGCCACTGAAGCTTTCTTT. This sequence encodes CASATQGRATEAFF.

V usage is TRBV27 and J usage is TRBJ1-5; D ambiguous. Germline CDR1 is MNHEY and CDR2 is SMNVEV (reference sequence). The CDR3 consists of 16 residues. The V gene lost 4 bases and the J gene lost 2 bases, with 15 bases spanning the gap. The CDR3 here is CASSSLRGRGNQPQHF. The CDR3 nucleotides read TGTGCCAGCAGTTCTCTCCGGGGTCGAGGCAATCAGCCCCAGCATTTT.

The gene calls are TRBV4-1 and TRBJ2-1; D is ambiguous. The CDR3 loop spans 12 amino acids. Trimming pared 5 bases from V and 5 bases from J, leaving 7 bases between. Germline V gives CDR1 MGHRA, CDR2 YSYEKL. The CDR3 coding sequence is TGCGCCAGCAGCTTGGCGGACAATGAGCAGTTCTTC. Translating gives CASSLADNEQFF.

CDR3 nucleotides: TGTGCCAGCAGGGAAACAGGGGAGGATGGCTACACCTTC. Residues: CASRETGEDGYTF. The rearrangement joins TRBV12-3 or TRBV12-4 to TRBJ1-2, with 7 bases aligning to TRBD1. The V and J ends lost 6 bases and 6 bases, in that order; junction bases with no gene match: 7. CDR3 length: 13 amino acids.

Of note for this clone: This same CDR3 is encoded by further DNA sequences in the sample. The chain employs TRBV3-1 (or the pseudogene TRBV3-2) and TRBJ1-5; 7 bases are a match to TRBD1. V lost 4 bases to trimming and J lost 4 bases; unmatched junction nucleotides: 7. CDR3 length: 15 amino acids. The germline V gene encodes CDR1 LGHDT and CDR2 YNNKEL (reference sequence). CDR3: CASSRGTAENQPQHF. The CDR3 DNA is TGTGCCAGCAGCCGCGGGACAGCAGAAAATCAGCCCCAGCATTTT.

The V gene is TRBV11-2, the J gene TRBJ2-1, with 16 bases that match TRBD2. CDR1 SGHAT and CDR2 FQNNGV come from the germline V gene. CDR3 length equals 17 residues. Germline trimming cut 2 bases from V and 10 bases from J; bases unmatched to any gene: 8. The CDR3 DNA is TGTGCCAGCAGCTTACTCGGGACTAGCGGGGGGGTACAGGAGCAGTTCTTC. Its protein product is CASSLLGTSGGVQEQFF.

The chain recombines TRBV6-5 with TRBJ1-6, with 7 bases lining up with TRBD1. The V gene's germline CDR1 is MNHEY and CDR2 SVGAGI. The trim removed 6 bases at V and 6 bases at J, leaving 2 bases unmatched. The CDR3 sequence is 13 residues long. Here the CDR3 reads CASRGTVNSPLHF. The CDR3 DNA follows: TGTGCCAGCAGGGGGACAGTTAATTCACCCCTCCACTTT.

The chain is built from TRBV27 and TRBJ2-7; 7 bases are a match to TRBD1. The CDR3 is made up of 15 amino acids. The germline V gene encodes CDR1 MNHEY and CDR2 SMNVEV (reference sequence). Trimming took 5 bases from V and 3 from J; bases not matched to a gene: 10. CDR3 amino acids: CASSPSTGVIYEQYF. As DNA, the CDR3 is TGTGCCAGCAGTCCCTCCACAGGGGTGATCTACGAGCAGTACTTC.

This chain joins TRBV30 and TRBJ1-4; 10 nucleotides align to TRBD1. CDR1 is GTSNPN, CDR2 SVGIG, per germline (reference sequence). V lost 7 bases to trimming and J lost 7 bases; unmatched junction nucleotides: 9. The CDR3 contains 14 residues. CDR3: CAYARQGAGEKLFF. The CDR3, as DNA: TGTGCCTACGCTCGACAGGGGGCAGGTGAAAAACTGTTTTTT.

The V gene is TRBV10-2, the J gene TRBJ2-1, with D unresolved. Trimming left V 2 bases short and J 6 bases short, with 5 bases between. The CDR3 is made up of 12 amino acids. The V gene's germline CDR1 is WSHSY and CDR2 SAAADI. The CDR3 nucleotides read TGCGCCAGCAGTGAGCTCTTCAATGAGCAGTTCTTC. Amino acid sequence: CASSELFNEQFF.

V and J are TRBV3-1 (or the pseudogene TRBV3-2) and TRBJ1-5; D possibly corresponds to TRBD1 (6 bases). The CDR3 runs 14 residues. The V end lost 4 bases, the J end lost 6 bases, and 13 bases lay between the germline ends. The germline V gene encodes CDR1 LGHDT and CDR2 YNNKEL (reference sequence). The CDR3 loop is CASSPTGLSQPQHF. CDR3 bases: TGTGCCAGCAGCCCGACAGGTCTGTCTCAGCCCCAGCATTTT.

The chain has TRBV7-2 and TRBJ2-3; 9 bases match TRBD2. Unmatched junction bases numbered 12, after V lost 1 base and J lost 4 bases. The germline CDR1 and CDR2 sequences are SGHTA and FQGNSA. This CDR3 has 18 residues. CDR3 in amino acids: CASSLDRAGGGASDTQYF. CDR3 DNA sequence: TGTGCCAGCAGCTTAGACAGAGCGGGCGGGGGGGCCTCAGATACGCAGTATTTT. The full variable domain, completed using reference TRBV7-2 and TRBJ2-3, is GAGVSQSPSNKVTEKGKDVELRCDPISGHTALYWYRQSLGQGLEFLIYFQGNSAPDKSGLPSDRFSAERTGGSVSTLTIQRTQQEDSAVYLCASSLDRAGGGASDTQYFGPGTRLTVL.

This chain joins TRBV10-1 and TRBJ1-6, with D perhaps matching TRBD1 (5 bases). Germline CDR1 reads WNHNN; CDR2 reads SYGVQD (reference sequence). The V gene lost 2 bases and the J gene lost 5 bases, with 10 bases spanning the gap. The CDR3 covers 15 residues. CDR3: CASSEGGSNNSPLHF. The CDR3 coding sequence is TGCGCCAGCAGTGAGGGGGGGTCTAATAATTCACCCCTCCACTTT.

The V call is TRBV5-1, the J call TRBJ1-6, with 12 bases that match TRBD1. CDR3 length: 15 residues. The V and J ends lost 4 bases and 8 bases, in that order; junction bases with no gene match: 4. The germline gives CDR1 SGHRS, CDR2 YFSETQ. The CDR3 nucleotides are TGCGCCAGCAGCCTAGGGACAGGGGGCCATTCACCCCTCCACTTT. This codes for CASSLGTGGHSPLHF.

This chain uses TRBV15 with TRBJ2-2; 7 bases align to TRBD1. J was trimmed by 6 bases and V by 7 bases; bases with no gene match: 8. Germline assignment: CDR1 LNHNV and CDR2 YYDKDF (reference sequence). The length of the CDR3 is 14 residues. The CDR3 DNA is TGTGCCACCACCGTAGACAGGGTGTCCGGGGAGCTGTTTTTT. Translated: CATTVDRVSGELFF.